This T cell receptor (beta chain) was retrieved from a study of cytomegalovirus exposure and HLA in healthy donors (dated by TCRdb to 2016 to 2017). Describing the broader study: According to an earlier analysis of 550 to 700 of the donors, about 179 million T cells yielded 117 million unique TCR beta sequences and roughly 280 Gb of sequence data. Using immunosequencing, the study profiled T cell repertoires from about 650 subjects and related those repertoires to cytomegalovirus serostatus. A separate validation cohort of approximately 130 different subjects was used in addition to the 666-subject first cohort. Alongside the repertoire data, information on donor age, sex, ethnicity and CMV serostatus was compiled. An earlier analysis of around 540 of the donors applied high-throughput TCR beta sequencing to assess whether each TCR beta V gene segment acted as functional or pseudogenic. The later analysis used no new phenotypic data to find candidate immune exposures, relying instead on TCR beta sequences and their occurrence across donors. A later analysis re-analyzed previously published TCR beta repertoires from approximately 700 donors and added high-resolution HLA genotyping to study TCR occurrence patterns. High-throughput TCR immunosequencing, statistical association of individual TCRs with disease status, and machine learning were combined to predict cytomegalovirus infection status. HLA typing covered class I and class II loci at four-digit resolution. Among the roughly 400 genotyped donors, 75% to 90% belonged to the genetic ancestry cluster associated with self-reported Caucasian donors. Typing coverage differed by locus: A, B, C, DRB1 and DQB1 were typed in about 620-630 donors, DQA1 in 522, DPA1 in 600 to 610, and DPB1 in just under 480. Roughly 5 DR-DQ haplotypes were handled as single units for association and clustering, since linkage in the cohort was strong. A later genetic analysis used genome-wide SNP genotypes for about 65% of the roughly 700 donors, treating that subset as a discovery cohort. Across 300 to 500 genotyped donors of the cohort, an average of roughly 250,000 unique TCR beta nucleotide sequences per donor were sequenced, and roughly 20% of those sequences were non-productive. Roughly 300 gigabases of sequencing data and tens of millions of unique TCR sequences were included in an early release covering about 600 HLA-typed donors. The study aimed to test whether signatures of past pathogen exposure could be identified by cataloging public T cell receptors. All discovery cohort repertoires had been generated on a single sequencing platform.

Receptor libraries were prepared by the immunoSEQ multiplex PCR assay. The multiplex PCR relied on a mix of 60 forward primers for TCR Vbeta segments and 13 reverse primers for TCR Jbeta segments. The CDR3 region of rearranged TCR beta genes was amplified from genomic DNA with a multiplex PCR assay. The Illumina HiSeq System was used to sequence the amplified TCR beta libraries as 87-base-pair reads. The study's processing was this. Across the 500 to 700 repertoires, a later analysis counted tens of millions of unique TCR beta chains, 9 million to 14 million of which were shared by at least two donors. A nearest-neighbor algorithm error-corrected the raw reads and collapsed the reads into unique sequences, merging closely related sequences to remove PCR and sequencing errors. CDR3 sequences were aligned to IMGT reference sequences to assign V, D and J gene segments. Each retained sequence needed at least a six-nucleotide match to both a V gene segment and a J gene segment. Rearrangements were called productive when the CDR3 lacked stop codons and stayed in frame with V and J; all others were non-productive. Following IMGT convention, CDR3 was defined as the stretch from the second conserved V-encoded cysteine up to the conserved J-encoded phenylalanine. The earlier analysis of around 640 of the donors excluded sequences that lacked an unambiguous match to a single V gene segment. In an earlier analysis of 500 to 750 of the donors, V segments were called functional above 56.7% productive rearrangements and were called segregating when the between-donor standard deviation exceeded 5%. To diagnose cytomegalovirus status from the catalog of TCR beta chain sequences, a statistical classification framework was built. A later analysis assigned V and J genes by comparing TCR nucleotide sequences with IMGT/GENE-DB human TR gene sequences. Using the TCRdist pipeline, a later analysis assigned CDR3 sequences along with most-parsimonious VDJ recombination scenarios. In a later analysis, each TCR beta chain was defined by its CDR3 amino acid sequence together with its V-gene family, and reads without a unique V-gene family were excluded. As a way to deal with suspected cross-contamination and a sequencing artifact, a later analysis dropped 500 to 700 nucleotide sequences that were highly shared and had low generation probability. A later analysis calculated a clonal expansion index for each public chain from normalized within-repertoire ranks of inferred template counts. A later analysis computed generation probabilities with a VDJ recombination model fitted to out-of-frame rearrangements, and checked the results against IGoR. In a later analysis, hypergeometric tests were used to score TCR-TCR, TCR-HLA and TCR-CMV co-occurrence, with a repertoire-size bias correction applied to TCR pairs. To estimate false discovery rates, a later analysis permuted the HLA or CMV assignments 20 times. In a later analysis, co-occurring TCRs were grouped using DBSCAN, and TCRdist sequence similarity was added for clustering within HLA-allele-positive subsets. Repertoires with fewer than 30,000 or more than 120,000 public chains, plus five repertoires with anomalous nucleotide sharing, were excluded from co-occurrence clustering. Entries here come from immuneACCESS through TCRdb and include only in-frame sequences with V and J called. Some clones fail to appear in such tables; in the studies checked, an unresolved V gene covers under half of the shortfall, and the cause of the remainder is unknown. The D gene and trimming were derived from the DNA, and the V and J assignments and clone size from that table. The sample includes some 160,000 clones, with about 80% observed a single time. Approximately 0.47% of the sample is in the top ten clones.

V lost 8 bases and J lost 1 base, and the count of bases not matched to a germline gene is 13. CDR1 and CDR2, looked up from the germline V gene, are MDHEN and SYDVKM. The CDR3 contains 16 residues, cysteine and phenylalanine counted. The only DNA kept is the CDR3, 48 bases in frame from the first base. In regard to this clone: Its antigen is currently not known. Base qualities are not recorded, but no much larger clone differs from it by a single base.

The cohort was made up of approximately 670 healthy bone marrow donors. At the time of sampling, all cohort members were nominally healthy, though unrecorded immune exposures were likely present. The donor tested CMV seronegative, placing the donor among the roughly 340 seronegative members of the cohort. A peripheral blood sample was collected from each donor, and TCR beta sequencing was performed on peripheral blood mononuclear cells. The Qiagen DNeasy Blood Extraction Kit was used to extract genomic DNA from the blood cell samples. The investigation overall reported the following: A further reported finding was that TCR beta sequences accurately predicted the HLA-A and HLA-B alleles for most subjects in the first cohort. A later analysis reported that several top co-occurrence clusters appeared linked to parvovirus B19, influenza, CMV and Epstein-Barr virus. The sequencing pipeline was judged likely to have produced a cluster of highly shared sequence variants as a technical artifact. In a later genetic analysis, fewer N-insertions in productive TCRs were reported among donors in an Asian-associated ancestry cluster than the roughly 670-donor mean. In a later analysis, HLA-associated TCR beta chains showed more clonal expansion and lower generation probabilities than non-associated chains that were equally common. In an earlier analysis of 500 to 650 of the donors, most TCR beta V segments appeared in productive rearrangements about 87% or about 30% of the time, broadly matching IMGT annotations. For the cohort, immune exposure information was limited to CMV serostatus. Across donors, most TCR sequences were observed very rarely, whereas some public TCRs were present in many individuals. According to the authors, the approach could potentially be generalized to other disease states and immunological phenotypes. Correlated functional status among segregating V segments might be attributable to linkage disequilibrium, but an unknown experimental factor could not be ruled out. In vitro tests confirmed that a few of the cytomegalovirus-associated TCR beta chains recognize cytomegalovirus antigens. Because counts were too low, some 17 rarely observed V segments, including chromosome 9 orphons, were excluded from the earlier analysis of 500 to 700 of the donors. When HLA alleles, especially DR and DQ, strongly co-occurred, attributing TCR associations to individual alleles was difficult. In a later analysis, TCR association rates were found to vary across HLA loci, with the most associated TCRs seen for DRB1 alleles and the fewest for HLA-C alleles. Because HLA typing was missing for some donors at each locus, association tests included only the typed subset. In both the original and validation cohorts, the classifier was reported to diagnose cytomegalovirus status with high specificity and sensitivity. Sequencing depth was assumed to be roughly uniform across donors in the presence/absence analyses, though that assumption may not hold. A later analysis found that most CMV-associated TCR beta chains appeared HLA-restricted, with HLA associations seemingly driven largely by CMV exposure. In a later genetic analysis, a missense DCLRE1C variant was associated with V-gene and J-gene trimming of TCR beta chains, and the association was replicated in an independent cohort. A later analysis associated about 17,000 TCR beta sequences with specific HLA alleles at a false discovery rate of 0.05. The study gave a list of some 150 TCR beta chains associated with cytomegalovirus. Some IMGT-functional V segments, including TRBV6-2 and TRBV6-3, could not be told apart with the 87-base-pair reads, so those segments were excluded. This cohort had only TCR beta chains sequenced, and the lack of alpha or paired-chain data limited which features could be detected.

The receptor was isolated from a woman aged 45-65 years in good health and CMV-seronegative. The chain was built from TRBV28 and TRBJ1-1; 7 junctional bases match TRBD1. Sequenced material: PBMCs. CDR3 protein: CASGLLGQPENTEAFF. The DNA reads as follows: TGTGCCAGCGGGTTGTTGGGACAGCCTGAGAACACTGAAGCTTTCTTT.